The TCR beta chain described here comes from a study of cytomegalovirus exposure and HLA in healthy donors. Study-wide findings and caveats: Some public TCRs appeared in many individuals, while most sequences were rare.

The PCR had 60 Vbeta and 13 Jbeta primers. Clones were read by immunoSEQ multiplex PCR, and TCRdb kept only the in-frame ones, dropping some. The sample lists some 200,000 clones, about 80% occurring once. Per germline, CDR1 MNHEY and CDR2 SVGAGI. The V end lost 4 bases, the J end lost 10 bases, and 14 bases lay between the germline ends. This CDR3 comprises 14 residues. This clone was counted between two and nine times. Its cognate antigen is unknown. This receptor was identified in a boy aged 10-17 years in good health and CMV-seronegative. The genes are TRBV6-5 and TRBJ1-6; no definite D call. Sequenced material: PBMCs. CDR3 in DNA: TGTGCCAGCAGTTTGAGAGGGCTGGGGTCACCCCTCCACTTT. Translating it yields CASSLRGLGSPLHF.